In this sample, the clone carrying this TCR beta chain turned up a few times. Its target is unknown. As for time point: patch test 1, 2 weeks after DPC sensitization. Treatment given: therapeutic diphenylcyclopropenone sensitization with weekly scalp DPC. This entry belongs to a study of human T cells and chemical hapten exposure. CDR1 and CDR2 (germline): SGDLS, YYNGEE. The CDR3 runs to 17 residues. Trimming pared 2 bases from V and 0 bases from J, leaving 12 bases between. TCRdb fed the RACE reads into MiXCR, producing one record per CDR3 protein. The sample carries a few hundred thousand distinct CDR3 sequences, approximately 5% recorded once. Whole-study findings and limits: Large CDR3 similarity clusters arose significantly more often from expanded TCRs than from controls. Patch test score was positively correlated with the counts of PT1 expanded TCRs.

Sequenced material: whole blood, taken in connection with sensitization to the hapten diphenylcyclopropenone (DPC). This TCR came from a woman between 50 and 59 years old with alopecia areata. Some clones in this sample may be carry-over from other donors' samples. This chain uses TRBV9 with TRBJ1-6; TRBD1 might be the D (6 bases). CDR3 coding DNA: TGTGCCAGCAGCGTCTGGGACACCCCCTCCTATAATTCACCCCTCCACTTT. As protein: CASSVWDTPSYNSPLHF.